These 13 T cell receptor beta chains share one sample of origin, sequenced in a study of shared clonotypes between healthy human individuals. Sequenced by immunoSEQ multiplex PCR; TCRdb stores in-frame clones only, minus some. This table holds about 2 million clones, less than 95% found once. Naive-designated CD8 cells lacked CD45RO, were positively enriched for CCR7, and omitted terminally differentiated effector memory CD45RA+ cells. Sample: naive CD8+ T cells sorted from blood. The receptors were gathered from a man aged 18-30 years in good health.

V usage is TRBV29-1 and J usage is TRBJ2-1, with TRBD2 identical over 11 bases. The CDR3 length is 14 residues. Germline V gene lookup returns CDR1 SQVTM and CDR2 ANQGSEA. Germline trimming cut 3 bases from V and 5 bases from J; bases unmatched to any gene: 3. The CDR3 loop reads CSVEGLAENNEQFF. The CDR3 DNA reads as TGCAGCGTTGAGGGACTAGCGGAGAACAATGAGCAGTTCTTC.

As concerns this clone: Other DNA sequences in this specimen translate into the identical CDR3. The chain couples TRBV5-1 to TRBJ2-7; 7 bases agree with TRBD1. Germline loops: CDR1 SGHRS, CDR2 YFSETQ. CDR3 size: 14 residues. Unmatched junction bases numbered 7, after V lost 4 bases and J lost 3 bases. The CDR3 coding sequence is TGCGCCAGCAGCCCGGGGACAGCCAGCTACGAGCAGTACTTC. This codes for CASSPGTASYEQYF.

This chain uses TRBV5-1 with TRBJ2-7; TRBD1 matches at 8 bases. Germline V gene sequence: CDR1 SGHRS, CDR2 YFSETQ. The V gene end was trimmed by 4 bases and the J gene end by 5 bases; junction bases not matched to a gene: 2. The CDR3 is made up of 12 amino acids. The CDR3 DNA reads TGCGCCAGCAGCCAGGGGGCCGACGAGCAGTACTTC. The encoded protein is CASSQGADEQYF.

The V and J genes are TRBV6-5 and TRBJ1-4; tentatively, D is TRBD1 (6 bases). The CDR3 runs to 14 residues. CDR1 and CDR2 from the germline V gene are MNHEY and SVGAGI. V was cut by 2 bases and J by 6 bases, with 10 bases left in between. CDR3 bases: TGTGCCAGCAGTTACGCCAGGGGAGATGAAAAACTGTTTTTT. Translating it yields CASSYARGDEKLFF.

This clone has only a few counts. This chain joins TRBV19 and TRBJ1-1; weak D call: TRBD1 (6 bases). The V and J ends lost 9 bases and 1 base respectively, with 12 bases between them. Germline V gene lookup returns CDR1 LNHDA and CDR2 SQIVND (reference sequence). CDR3 size: 13 residues. The CDR3 spells CASSGQPNTEAFF. CDR3 nucleotide sequence: TGTGCCAGCTCAGGACAGCCGAACACTGAAGCTTTCTTT.

The V call is TRBV9, the J call TRBJ2-5, with D perhaps TRBD2 (5 bases). Germline-derived CDR1 and CDR2 are SGDLS and YYNGEE. The CDR3 extends over 17 amino acids. The V end was cut by 1 base, the J end by 1 base, with 17 bases between. The CDR3, as DNA: TGTGCCAGCAGCGTATACGGGAACACCCCTCTCCAAGAGACCCAGTACTTC. Residues: CASSVYGNTPLQETQYF. The full variable domain, in which reference TRBV9 and TRBJ2-5 provide the parts outside the CDR3, is DSGVTQTPKHLITATGQRVTLRCSPRSGDLSVYWYQQSLDQGLQFLIQYYNGEERAKGNILERFSAQQFPDLHSELNLSSLELGDSALYFCASSVYGNTPLQETQYFGPGTRLLVL.

The chain links TRBV9 to TRBJ1-1; 8 nucleotides line up with TRBD1. The ends lost 3 bases at V and 4 bases at J; junction bases unmatched: 8. Germline loops: CDR1 SGDLS, CDR2 YYNGEE. This CDR3 contains 15 residues. The CDR3 spells CASSETGEGGTEAFF. The CDR3 DNA sequence: TGTGCCAGCAGCGAGACAGGGGAAGGAGGCACTGAAGCTTTCTTT.

The rearrangement links TRBV28 to TRBJ1-4; D call uncertain. CDR1 and CDR2 from the germline V gene are MDHEN and SYDVKM. This CDR3 spans 11 amino acids. The V and J ends lost 3 bases and 11 bases respectively, with 7 bases between them. DNA for the CDR3: TGTGCCAGCAGTTTCTCTACGAAACTGTTTTTT. Its translation is CASSFSTKLFF.

The chain is built from TRBV2 and TRBJ2-7, with 7 nucleotides matching TRBD1. After removal of 9 bases from V and 6 bases from J, the junction contained 11 bases not matched to a gene. The CDR3 spans 13 residues. Germline V CDR1 and CDR2: SNHLY, FYNNEI. CDR3 in amino acids: CASNWKGAREQYF. The CDR3 coding sequence is TGTGCCAGTAATTGGAAGGGGGCGCGCGAGCAGTACTTC. The full variable domain, completed using reference TRBV2 and TRBJ2-7, is EPEVTQTPSHQVTQMGQEVILRCVPISNHLYFYWYRQILGQKVEFLVSFYNNEISEKSEIFDDQFSVERPDGSNFTLKIRSTKLEDSAMYFCASNWKGAREQYFGPGTRLTVT.

About this clone: Other DNA variants within this sample encode the same CDR3. The V and J genes are TRBV29-1 and TRBJ2-7; no clear D gene. V lost 2 bases, J lost 1 base, and 6 bases lay in between. The CDR3 extends over 12 amino acids. CDR1 and CDR2 from the germline V gene are SQVTM and ANQGSEA. The CDR3 sequence is CSVEYGSYEQYF. The CDR3 bases are TGCAGCGTTGAATACGGGTCCTACGAGCAGTACTTC.

The J gene is TRBJ1-1, the V gene TRBV19; D gene ambiguous. CDR1 and CDR2 (germline): LNHDA, SQIVND (reference sequence). This CDR3 is 14 amino acids long. Trimming pared 2 bases from V and 4 bases from J, leaving 11 bases between. The DNA of the CDR3 is TGTGCCAGTAGTATATGGTCGGGTGCCACTGAAGCTTTCTTT. It translates to CASSIWSGATEAFF.

The chain recombines TRBV10-3 with TRBJ2-3; D possibly matches TRBD1 or TRBD2 (5 bases each). V was trimmed by 1 base and J by 8 bases, leaving 19 bases between them. CDR3 size: 16 residues. Germline loops: CDR1 ENHRY, CDR2 SYGVKD. In DNA form, the CDR3 reads TGTGCCATCAGTGAGTACAGGTGGGACCTTATAGGTACGCAGTATTTT. Protein: CAISEYRWDLIGTQYF.

The chain has TRBV29-1 and TRBJ1-1; no reliable D call. V was clipped by 0 bases and J by 6 bases, with 8 bases between them. The CDR3 has 12 residues. From germline, CDR1 is SQVTM and CDR2 ANQGSEA. The CDR3 here is CSVEEPVAEAFF. The DNA of the CDR3 is TGCAGCGTTGAAGAGCCCGTGGCTGAAGCTTTCTTT.